Listed here are 2 T cell receptor beta chains from one sample, sequenced in a study of Ad26.COV2.S vaccination and SARS-CoV-2 variants. Regarding treatment: about 20 received Ad26.COV2.S at low or high dose, single or two shots; about 5 received placebo; per-sample allocation not given. Collection of samples fell on day 63 after the first vaccine or placebo injection. The protocol was immunoSEQ multiplex PCR, while the TCRdb copy is restricted to in-frame clones and leaves out a portion. The data show around 320,000 clones, about 82% seen once. Sequences were derived from peripheral blood, sampled in a trial of Ad26.COV2.S vaccine versus placebo. Receptors originate from a person between 18 and 65 years old who received the Ad26.COV2.S COVID-19 vaccine or a placebo.

This chain uses TRBV5-1 with TRBJ1-3; D not certain. This CDR3 region has 13 residues. V lost 5 bases to trimming and J lost 0 bases, with 6 bases between them. The germline CDR1 and CDR2 sequences are SGHRS and YFSETQ. CDR3 sequence (DNA): TGCGCCAGCAGTACACTCTCTGGAAACACCATATATTTT. Its protein is CASSTLSGNTIYF.

This chain joins TRBV7-3 and TRBJ1-2, with D perhaps matching TRBD1 (5 bases). Germline CDR1 and CDR2: SGHTA and FQGTGA. Trimming shortened V by 1 base and J by 8 bases, and 11 bases separated the two germline ends. CDR3 length equals 13 residues. The CDR3 region has the DNA TGTGCCAGCAGCTTAAGAAGGGGCAACGGCTACACCTTC. Its translation: CASSLRRGNGYTF.